These 9 T cell receptor beta chains were all obtained from the same sample, sequenced in a study of technical replicates of blood from several donors. Clones were read by immunoSEQ multiplex PCR, and TCRdb kept only the in-frame ones, dropping some. The sample consists of about 82,000 clones, 94% of them appearing once. What was sequenced was T cells isolated from PBMCs. The source is a human donor in good health.

The V call is TRBV9, the J call TRBJ1-4, with 7 bases that match TRBD1. V shed 4 bases, J shed 0 bases, and the junction held 6 bases outside the gene matches. CDR1 and CDR2 from the germline V gene are SGDLS and YYNGEE. The CDR3 is made up of 16 amino acids. The chain's CDR3 is CASSPLGTATNEKLFF. CDR3 sequence (DNA): TGTGCCAGCAGCCCCCTTGGGACAGCAACTAATGAAAAACTGTTTTTT.

This chain joins TRBV9 and TRBJ2-3; D call uncertain. The germline V gene encodes CDR1 SGDLS and CDR2 YYNGEE. The V end was cut by 3 bases, the J end by 0 bases, with 14 bases between. The CDR3 extends over 16 amino acids. CDR3 nucleotide sequence: TGTGCCAGCAGCGAGTCACGGGTTTCTAGCACAGATACGCAGTATTTT. It encodes CASSESRVSSTDTQYF. Complete variable domain (other parts from reference TRBV9 and TRBJ2-3): DSGVTQTPKHLITATGQRVTLRCSPRSGDLSVYWYQQSLDQGLQFLIQYYNGEERAKGNILERFSAQQFPDLHSELNLSSLELGDSALYFCASSESRVSSTDTQYFGPGTRLTVL.

This clone was seen once. The V and J genes are TRBV5-4 and TRBJ2-7, with D perhaps matching TRBD1 (7 bases). The CDR3 spans 15 residues. Per germline, CDR1 SGHNT and CDR2 YYREEE (reference sequence). V was shortened by 0 bases and J by 7 bases, with 17 bases between the two germline ends. The CDR3 region is CASSLGRGQRLEQYF. Written as DNA, the CDR3 is TGTGCCAGCAGCTTGGGGAGGGGGCAACGGTTAGAGCAGTACTTC.

This clone was observed a single time. The CDR3 nucleotides are TGTGCCAGCAGTTACGGACTAGGAACCTACGAGCAGTACTTC. Translation gives CASSYGLGTYEQYF. The V call is TRBV6-5, the J call TRBJ2-7, with 7 bases matching TRBD2. Germline CDR1 reads MNHEY; CDR2 reads SVGAGI. After removal of 2 bases from V and 2 bases from J, the junction contained 3 bases not matched to a gene. The CDR3 is 14 amino acids.

The CDR3 sequence: CASSPGTELFYGYTF. CDR3 sequence (DNA): TGCGCCAGCAGTCCCGGTACAGAACTTTTCTATGGCTACACCTTC. The chain couples TRBV5-1 to TRBJ1-2; D unclear. CDR1 is SGHRS and CDR2 is YFSETQ in the germline V gene. CDR3 length: 15 amino acids. V was cut by 5 bases and J by 4 bases, with 18 bases left in between. The full variable domain, with the rest looked up from reference TRBV5-1 and TRBJ1-2, is KAGVTQTPRYLIKTRGQQVTLSCSPISGHRSVSWYQQTPGQGLQFLFEYFSETQRNKGNFPGRFSGRQFSNSRSEMNVSTLELGDSALYLCASSPGTELFYGYTFGSGTRLTVV.

The V gene is TRBV6-6, the J gene TRBJ2-7; D not certain. CDR3 length: 14 residues. Trimming pared 0 bases from V and 1 base from J, leaving 7 bases between. Germline V lookup: CDR1 MNHNY, CDR2 SVGAGI (reference sequence). This CDR3 is CASSYSTESYEQYF. The CDR3 bases are TGTGCCAGCAGTTACTCGACGGAGTCCTACGAGCAGTACTTC.

The chain is built from TRBV7-8 and TRBJ2-1, with TRBD1 matching over 8 bases. V was pared by 0 bases and J by 0 bases, with 4 bases of the junction left unmatched. The CDR3 extends over 17 amino acids. Germline V lookup: CDR1 SGHVS, CDR2 FQNEAQ. Written as DNA, the CDR3 is TGTGCCAGCAGCTTAGCTTGGGACAGGAGCTCCTACAATGAGCAGTTCTTC. Translating it yields CASSLAWDRSSYNEQFF. Full variable domain (missing parts from reference TRBV7-8 and TRBJ2-1): GAGVSQSPRYKVAKRGQDVALRCDPISGHVSLFWYQQALGQGPEFLTYFQNEAQLDKSGLPSDRFFAERPEGSVSTLKIQRTQQEDSAVYLCASSLAWDRSSYNEQFFGPGTRLTVL.

This sequence joins TRBV7-8 and TRBJ1-1; D remains ambiguous. V was shortened by 5 bases and J by 4 bases, with 14 bases between the two germline ends. This CDR3 comprises 14 residues. CDR1 SGHVS and CDR2 FQNEAQ come from the germline V gene. The CDR3 region is CASSPWSLSTEAFF. The CDR3 DNA reads TGTGCCAGCAGCCCCTGGAGCCTGAGCACTGAAGCTTTCTTT.

The rearrangement links TRBV27 to TRBJ1-4, with 9 bases identical to TRBD1. The CDR3 is 14 residues long. CDR1 and CDR2 (germline): MNHEY, SMNVEV (reference sequence). The trim removed 3 bases at V and 8 bases at J, leaving 4 bases unmatched. The CDR3 reads CASSFPGQGEKLFF. The CDR3 bases are TGTGCCAGCAGTTTTCCTGGACAGGGGGAAAAACTGTTTTTT.